Listed below are T cell receptor beta chains from one sample, sequenced in a study of blood T cell repertoires in COVID-19. Clones were sequenced by immunoSEQ multiplex PCR, and TCRdb holds only the in-frame ones, with some missing. Among 100,000 to 150,000 clones listed, approximately 86% were seen once. The sequenced material came from peripheral blood. These receptors were taken from a woman in her 70s with COVID-19, enrolled during active disease. CDR3s include the opening cysteine and the closing phenylalanine or tryptophan. The order of the fields is CDR3 DNA, CDR3 protein, V gene, clone size, D gene, J gene. D genes are given only for firm matches. Clone size is shown for a subset of rows, as once, few, many or a class of expanded clone.

cdr3_nt: TGTGCCAGCACCCCCGGGACAGGGCCCTACGAGCAGTACTTC; cdr3_aa: CASTPGTGPYEQYF; v_call: TRBV28; clone_size: once; d_call: TRBD1; j_call: TRBJ2-7
cdr3_nt: TGCGCCAGCAGCCAAGTTGCGGCGCAGTATATGATGAACACTGAAGCTTTCTTT; cdr3_aa: CASSQVAAQYMMNTEAFF; v_call: TRBV4-1; clone_size: once; d_call: NA; j_call: TRBJ1-1
cdr3_nt: TGCGCCAGCAGCTCCAGCGGGGGTGTCGGTACAGATACGCAGTATTTT; cdr3_aa: CASSSSGGVGTDTQYF; v_call: TRBV5-1; clone_size: once; d_call: TRBD2; j_call: TRBJ2-3
cdr3_nt: TGTGCCAGCAGTCCCCTAGCGGGGGCTGGGGTATTCAGGGAGCTGTTTTTT; cdr3_aa: CASSPLAGAGVFRELFF; v_call: TRBV28; clone_size: NA; d_call: TRBD2; j_call: TRBJ2-2
cdr3_nt: TGTGCCAGCAGTCTAACAGGATTTAACAATGAGCAGTTCTTC; cdr3_aa: CASSLTGFNNEQFF; v_call: TRBV2; clone_size: NA; d_call: NA; j_call: TRBJ2-1
cdr3_nt: TGTGCCTGGAGTCGGCGGTCTGGGGAAAAACTGTTTTTT; cdr3_aa: CAWSRRSGEKLFF; v_call: TRBV30; clone_size: NA; d_call: NA; j_call: TRBJ1-4
cdr3_nt: TGTGCCAGCAGCTTTTTCGCGGGGGGCACAGATACGCAGTATTTT; cdr3_aa: CASSFFAGGTDTQYF; v_call: TRBV7-9; clone_size: NA; d_call: TRBD2; j_call: TRBJ2-3
cdr3_nt: TGTGCCATCAGTGGGAGGGCCGCTAATGAAAAACTGTTTTTT; cdr3_aa: CAISGRAANEKLFF; v_call: TRBV10-3; clone_size: NA; d_call: NA; j_call: TRBJ1-4
cdr3_nt: TGTGCCAGCAGCGCCAGATCCTACAGGGTTGGAGAGACCCAGTACTTC; cdr3_aa: CASSARSYRVGETQYF; v_call: TRBV9; clone_size: NA; d_call: NA; j_call: TRBJ2-5
cdr3_nt: TGTGCCAGCAGCTTAGCCACGGCCAGGGATTATGGCTACACCTTC; cdr3_aa: CASSLATARDYGYTF; v_call: TRBV7-2; clone_size: NA; d_call: NA; j_call: TRBJ1-2
cdr3_nt: TGCGCCAGCAGTGAGTCGAAACGGGTCGAAGCTTTCTTT; cdr3_aa: CASSESKRVEAFF; v_call: TRBV10-1; clone_size: NA; d_call: NA; j_call: TRBJ1-1
cdr3_nt: TGTGCCAGCATGCTTTCCGCCGGTAATGAAAAACTGTTTTTT; cdr3_aa: CASMLSAGNEKLFF; v_call: TRBV25-1; clone_size: NA; d_call: NA; j_call: TRBJ1-4
cdr3_nt: TGCGCCAGCAGCTTGAGACAGGGGAATGGCGAGCAGTACTTC; cdr3_aa: CASSLRQGNGEQYF; v_call: TRBV5-1; clone_size: few; d_call: TRBD1; j_call: TRBJ2-7
cdr3_nt: TGTGCCAGCAGTTACATACGGGAGAGGGACACCGGGGAGCTGTTTTTT; cdr3_aa: CASSYIRERDTGELFF; v_call: TRBV6-5; clone_size: NA; d_call: NA; j_call: TRBJ2-2
cdr3_nt: TGTGCCAGCAAGGACAGGACCCCAACTAATGAAAAACTGTTTTTT; cdr3_aa: CASKDRTPTNEKLFF; v_call: TRBV2; clone_size: NA; d_call: TRBD1; j_call: TRBJ1-4
cdr3_nt: TGCGCCAGCAGTGATGACAGGATCTATGGCTACACCTTC; cdr3_aa: CASSDDRIYGYTF; v_call: TRBV10-2; clone_size: NA; d_call: NA; j_call: TRBJ1-2
cdr3_nt: TGTGCCAGCAGGACTGACAGGGGCTACGAGCAGTACTTC; cdr3_aa: CASRTDRGYEQYF; v_call: TRBV6-5; clone_size: NA; d_call: TRBD1; j_call: TRBJ2-7
cdr3_nt: TGTGCCAGCAGCTTACCGGACAGGGATGAAGTCTATGGCTACACCTTC; cdr3_aa: CASSLPDRDEVYGYTF; v_call: TRBV5-6; clone_size: NA; d_call: TRBD1; j_call: TRBJ1-2
cdr3_nt: TGTGCCAGTAGTCAGGGGCTCCTGTCCCAGCATTTT; cdr3_aa: CASSQGLLSQHF; v_call: TRBV19; clone_size: NA; d_call: NA; j_call: TRBJ1-5
cdr3_nt: TGTGCCAGCAGCCAGGGTAGGGGACTAGCGGGCGATGAGCAGTTCTTC; cdr3_aa: CASSQGRGLAGDEQFF; v_call: TRBV14; clone_size: NA; d_call: TRBD2; j_call: TRBJ2-1
cdr3_nt: TGTGCCAGCAGTACCATAGCGGGGGGGAACTACAATGAGCAGTTCTTC; cdr3_aa: CASSTIAGGNYNEQFF; v_call: TRBV6-2/TRBV6-3; clone_size: once; d_call: TRBD2; j_call: TRBJ2-1